This entry is about one T cell receptor beta chain. Its specificity is not known. These data come from a study of cytomegalovirus exposure and HLA in healthy donors. Study-wide background: A data release that came early held approximately 85 million unique TCRs from HLA-typed donors. Overall study results and limits: In an earlier analysis, about 90% or about 30%: the productive usage of most TCR beta V segments. Using the classifier, cytomegalovirus status was reportedly diagnosed with high specificity and sensitivity. In a later analysis, productive TCRs from donors in an Asian-associated ancestry cluster reportedly carried fewer N-insertions than the cohort mean.

The V end was cut by 5 bases, the J end by 2 bases, with 13 bases between. CDR1 and CDR2 from the germline V gene are GTSNPN and SVGIG (reference sequence). The CDR3 totals 14 residues. A multiplex PCR was run with 60 Vbeta primers and 13 Jbeta primers. Sequencing used immunoSEQ multiplex PCR; TCRdb keeps in-frame clones, though not all of them. The sample has some 200,000 clones. Sequencing used PBMCs. The sequence derives from a man aged 30 to 39 in good health and CMV-seronegative. This chain links TRBV30 with TRBJ2-4, with a tentative D call TRBD2 (5 bases). CDR3 sequence reads: CAWAPLGTKNIQYF. The CDR3 bases are TGTGCCTGGGCTCCTCTCGGGACCAAAAACATTCAGTACTTC.